A selection of T cell receptor beta chains follows, all from one sample in a study of cytotoxic CD8 clonotypes in ibrutinib-treated CLL. Some clones are missing from TCRdb's copy, which holds only in-frame ones; the method was immunoSEQ multiplex PCR. The table includes tens of thousands of clones, 90% detected once. The sequences come from PBMCs, collected after 12 months of ibrutinib treatment. These receptor sequences come from a human donor with chronic lymphocytic leukemia. CDR3s include the opening cysteine and the closing phenylalanine or tryptophan. D genes are given only for firm matches. Some rows mark clone size as missing; the rest say once, few, many or name a class of expanded clone.

clone_size: NA; j_call: TRBJ2-7; d_call: NA; v_call: TRBV11-3; cdr3_nt: TGTGCCAGCAGCTTACAGCCGGACTTCTACGAGCAGTACTTC; cdr3_aa: CASSLQPDFYEQYF
clone_size: NA; j_call: TRBJ1-5; d_call: NA; v_call: TRBV28; cdr3_nt: TGTGCCAGCAGTTTGAGACCGATAAATCAGCCCCAGCATTTT; cdr3_aa: CASSLRPINQPQHF
clone_size: NA; j_call: TRBJ2-7; d_call: NA; v_call: TRBV5-4; cdr3_nt: TGTGCCAGCAGCTTGGATGGCGGGAATACCTACGAGCAGTACTTC; cdr3_aa: CASSLDGGNTYEQYF
clone_size: few; j_call: TRBJ2-7; d_call: TRBD2; v_call: TRBV28; cdr3_nt: TGTGCCAGCAGTCCGACCGGGACTAGCGGTATCGAGCAGTACTTC; cdr3_aa: CASSPTGTSGIEQYF
clone_size: NA; j_call: TRBJ2-5; d_call: NA; v_call: TRBV5-1; cdr3_nt: TGCGCCAGCAGCCCCGTCCAAGGGATACAAGAGACCCAGTACTTC; cdr3_aa: CASSPVQGIQETQYF
clone_size: NA; j_call: TRBJ2-1; d_call: NA; v_call: TRBV5-8; cdr3_nt: TGTGCCAGCAGCGCCGCCACCCTAGCTACTGAGCAGTTCTTC; cdr3_aa: CASSAATLATEQFF
clone_size: NA; j_call: TRBJ2-7; d_call: NA; v_call: TRBV5-1; cdr3_nt: TGCGCCAGCGGATATACTGCGGGAACCTACGAGCAGTACTTC; cdr3_aa: CASGYTAGTYEQYF
clone_size: NA; j_call: TRBJ1-2; d_call: NA; v_call: TRBV19; cdr3_nt: TGTGCCAGTAGTATAGTAGGCAGTAACTATGGCTACACCTTC; cdr3_aa: CASSIVGSNYGYTF
clone_size: NA; j_call: TRBJ2-1; d_call: TRBD2; v_call: TRBV7-3; cdr3_nt: TGTGCCAGCAGCCTAATACTAGCGGGAGGATTCAATGAGCAGTTCTTC; cdr3_aa: CASSLILAGGFNEQFF
clone_size: once; j_call: TRBJ1-2; d_call: NA; v_call: TRBV7-9; cdr3_nt: TGTGCCAGCAGCTTGCCGTTCCCAAGGGACTATGGCTACACCTTC; cdr3_aa: CASSLPFPRDYGYTF
clone_size: once; j_call: TRBJ1-2; d_call: NA; v_call: TRBV4-2; cdr3_nt: TGTGCCAGCAGCCAAGTTGTCGTGCGAGATAACTATGGCTACACCTTC; cdr3_aa: CASSQVVVRDNYGYTF
clone_size: NA; j_call: TRBJ2-5; d_call: NA; v_call: TRBV5-1; cdr3_nt: TGCGCCAGCAGCGGTAGGGCTTCTGGGGAGACCCAGTACTTC; cdr3_aa: CASSGRASGETQYF
clone_size: NA; j_call: TRBJ2-1; d_call: TRBD2; v_call: TRBV4-2; cdr3_nt: TGTGCCAGCAGCCAAGTACTAGCGCAAAGATACAATGAGCAGTTCTTC; cdr3_aa: CASSQVLAQRYNEQFF
clone_size: NA; j_call: TRBJ2-6; d_call: NA; v_call: TRBV27; cdr3_nt: TGTGCCAGCAGCCCTGGACAAGGTGGGGCCAACGTCCTGACTTTC; cdr3_aa: CASSPGQGGANVLTF
clone_size: NA; j_call: TRBJ2-3; d_call: NA; v_call: TRBV7-9; cdr3_nt: TGTGCCAGCAGCTTAGGTTCCGTGCTGTATTTT; cdr3_aa: CASSLGSVLYF
clone_size: NA; j_call: TRBJ1-1; d_call: NA; v_call: TRBV4-1; cdr3_nt: TGCGCCAGCAGCCCCGGGACACCGAATTTCCCGAACACTGAAGCTTTCTTT; cdr3_aa: CASSPGTPNFPNTEAFF
clone_size: NA; j_call: TRBJ1-1; d_call: TRBD1; v_call: TRBV5-1; cdr3_nt: TGCGCCAGCAGCTTTAGGACAGGGAACATCGAAGCTTTCTTT; cdr3_aa: CASSFRTGNIEAFF